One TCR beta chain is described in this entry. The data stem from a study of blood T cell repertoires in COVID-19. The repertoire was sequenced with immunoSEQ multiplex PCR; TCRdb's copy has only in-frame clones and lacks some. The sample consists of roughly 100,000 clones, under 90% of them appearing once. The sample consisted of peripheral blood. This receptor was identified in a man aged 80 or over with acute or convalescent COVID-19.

CDR3 region: CASSKQGVYNEQFF. CDR3 DNA: TGTGCCAGCTCAAAACAGGGCGTATACAATGAGCAGTTCTTC. The genes are TRBV18 and TRBJ2-1; maybe TRBD1 (6 bases). Trimming stripped 5 bases from V and 4 bases from J, with 12 bases between. The CDR3 totals 14 residues. Germline assignment: CDR1 KGHSH and CDR2 LQKENI.